This TCR beta chain stems from a study of regulatory T cells in long-lasting Graves disease (dated by TCRdb to the early 2020s). Describing the broader study: Antithyroid drugs had been taken for less than 3 months by newly diagnosed Graves' disease patients. TCR sequencing covered 13 persistent and around 20 newly diagnosed Graves' disease patients, 33 samples in total. The study was conducted in China and was registered as a clinical trial. Peripheral blood TCR sequencing and RNA sequencing compared persistent Graves' disease patients with newly diagnosed Graves' disease patients.

The full study reports these points: The authors acknowledged the small sample size as a limitation that may reduce accuracy. Only the TCR beta chain was sequenced and analyzed. More public clonotypes were shared among persistent patients (around 2,600) than among newly diagnosed patients (under 1,000). Persistent disease showed preferential use of TRBV28, TRBJ1-2 and TRBJ2-5, whereas newly diagnosed disease favored TRBV20-1 and TRBJ2-1. Only peripheral blood was studied, because thyroid tissue, the primary lesion, was inaccessible. Compared with newly diagnosed patients, persistent Graves' disease patients had lower TCR Shannon entropy and fewer highly expanded clones, which suggests clonal expansion.

The sample's time point label, decoded: newly diagnosed GD, antithyroid drugs for less than 3 months. For both TCR sequencing and RNA sequencing, RNA was extracted from PBMCs using TRIzol. Graves' disease was diagnosed according to American Thyroid Association guidelines. The patients came from an endocrinology department in Xi'an, China. From each patient, 8 to 10 milliliters of peripheral blood was collected into an EDTA anticoagulant tube. Ficoll Paque Plus density gradient separation was used to isolate PBMCs, and no further T cell sorting was done. An Agilent 2100 Bioanalyzer and agarose gel were used to assess RNA quality, and a NanoDrop 2000 was used to measure RNA concentration. This clonotype was recorded at least ten times. This clone's antigen is unknown. No quality values exist for individual bases; no much larger clone is one base distant. The method behind the library was multiplex PCR. The sequencer listed for this sample is Illumina HiSeq 4000. iRepertoire HTBI primers and Arm-PCR amplification of CDR3 regions were used to construct TCR beta libraries. PCR products were gel purified before sequencing. The authors processed their data as follows. Gene usage analysis of CDR3 amino acid clonotypes relied on the approximately 68 TRBV and about 13 TRBJ segments identified across samples. COPE and FqMerger were used to merge filtered high-quality paired reads into contigs. BLAST was used to align contigs to IMGT TRBV, TRBD and TRBJ reference genes, and CDR3 was defined according to IMGT. Any clonotype with a frequency above 0.1% was classified as a highly expanded clone. Shannon entropy served as the measure of repertoire diversity, while the Gini coefficient captured V-J evenness. A clonotype found in more than one individual was treated as public. The public sequencing data were trimmed at Q25 with fastp and processed into clonotypes with MiXCR by TCRdb, which kept only in-frame beta chains. Rows with one shared CDR3 protein collapse into an entry with the most common genes and DNA. The V and J calls shown here were made by TCRdb, not taken from the authors' results. The sample table lists 350,000 to 450,000 distinct CDR3 sequences, around 16% of them with a count of one. The ten largest account for 7.8% of the sample.

V was cut back by 3 bases and J by 0 bases, leaving a gap of 3 bases between them. The CDR3 measures 12 amino acids from cysteine to phenylalanine. The CDR3 DNA has 36 bases and is translated from base 1. These same records also appear under a second study, on T cells in Graves' hyperthyroidism and ophthalmopathy. Looking at the second paper: A patient counted as having stable Graves' hyperthyroidism if no progression to ophthalmopathy occurred over 18 months of follow-up. The hyperthyroidism patients were between 18 and 65 years old and newly diagnosed, with a disease duration of less than 2 months. Patients with uncontrolled infections, other autoimmune diseases, pregnancy or lactation were excluded. Diagnoses were established on the basis of clinical symptoms, serum thyroxine and TRAb, thyroid ultrasound, and orbital computed tomography. A first-round RT-PCR of the TCR CDR3 used the HTBI primer set with the Qiagen OneStep RT-PCR kit. Most expanded thyroid clonotypes (frequency above 0.001) were also found in blood, which suggests that blood repertoires may mirror thyroid immune responses. In cross-validation, a model built on a 13 V-J signature told ophthalmopathy apart from stable hyperthyroidism with about 90% sensitivity and approximately 81% specificity, and in testing the same model reached 80%/75%. In validation, the model predicted progression to ophthalmopathy with roughly 70% sensitivity and roughly 72% specificity, a median of 6.5 months before onset. To identify distinguishing TCR V-J signatures, a discovery cohort of about 95 patients was used, comprising 43 with Graves' ophthalmopathy and 57 with stable Graves' hyperthyroidism. Whether ophthalmopathy could be predicted prospectively was tested in an independent validation cohort made up of roughly 19 hyperthyroidism patients plus 17 patients who later progressed to ophthalmopathy. For training and testing, the 80 to 100 patients in the discovery cohort were randomly divided in a 7:3 ratio. Thyroid tissue and blood T-cell repertoires from about six Graves' hyperthyroidism patients were also compared in the study. Following sampling, methimazole starting at 30 mg daily was given to hyperthyroidism patients, and high-dose intravenous methylprednisolone was given to ophthalmopathy patients. Libraries were constructed in a second round of multiplex PCR, after which size selection and purification were carried out. Paired-end sequencing of the libraries was performed with 100 bp reads on an Illumina HiSeq2000. SOAPnuke was used to process the raw data, with reads discarded if the reads contained adapters or uncalled bases, had a mean Phred below 15, or lacked an exact constant-primer or identifier match. High-quality paired reads were merged using COPE v1.2.5, and each unique nucleotide sequence was defined as a clonotype. MiTCR v1.1 was used to align clonotypes to the IMGT TRBV, TRBD and TRBJ reference segments. The analysis included only V-J combinations with a frequency above 0.0001, which together covered 99% to 99.2% of the repertoires. The TCS score was defined as the ratio of F50 (clonal expansion) to E x V (chaos), calculated using BLOSUM62-based TCRdist between CDR3 peptides within each V-J. Welch's t-statistics and random forest reduced roughly 540 V-J features to about 13, which were used in a naive Bayes classifier (R e1071). No statistical method was used to set the sample size in advance, and investigators knew the group allocation. The paper describes TCR Vbeta CDR3 sequencing of 140 or so peripheral blood samples, made up of 43 ophthalmopathy patients, approximately 76 hyperthyroidism patients and roughly 17 progressor patients.

The V gene is TRBV12-3 or TRBV12-4 and the J gene is TRBJ2-7; no D segment can be confidently identified. The sequences come from peripheral blood mononuclear cells (PBMCs), collected at new diagnosis, from a patient treated with antithyroid drugs. This clonotype was sampled from a woman aged 40 to 55 with Graves disease. Donor details come from another sample of the same person, matched by shared clones. The CDR3 protein is CASSFHSYEQYF. The DNA sequence follows: TGTGCCAGCAGTTTCCACTCCTACGAGCAGTACTTC.